This TCR beta chain stems from a study of Ad26.COV2.S vaccination and SARS-CoV-2 variants. As for the study in general: The donor participated in the COV1001 trial, in its Ad26.COV2.S arm. Ad26.COV2.S given intramuscularly, once or twice 56 days apart.

Findings and limits, study-wide: There was reportedly substantial breadth in spike-specific CD8+ and CD4+ T cell responses after vaccination.

The CDR3 extends over 16 amino acids. Germline loops: CDR1 SGDLS, CDR2 YYNGEE. Trimming stripped 0 bases from V and 0 bases from J, with 12 bases between. Documented treatment: some 19 received Ad26.COV2.S at low or high dose, single or two shots; 5 received placebo; per-sample allocation not given. Collection of the samples took place on day 63 after the first injection of vaccine or placebo. Adults aged 18-55 years in Boston included the donor. With respect to this clone: As yet, its antigen is unknown.

Using immunoSEQ multiplex PCR, the repertoire was profiled, and TCRdb retains in-frame clones only, with some absent. The sample carries about half a million clones, roughly nine tenths recorded once. V usage is TRBV9 and J usage is TRBJ2-5, with D hard to call. The sequence was obtained from a person between 18 and 65 years old who received the Ad26.COV2.S COVID-19 vaccine or a placebo. This material consisted of peripheral blood, taken in a trial of Ad26.COV2.S vaccine versus placebo. Here the CDR3 DNA reads TGTGCCAGCAGCGTAGGAATACAGAAGTACCAAGAGACCCAGTACTTC. It is translated as CASSVGIQKYQETQYF.